The 12 T cell receptor beta chains below all came from one sample that was sequenced in a study of early T cells in non-severe SARS-CoV-2 infection. TCRdb called the 5' RACE reads again in MiXCR, with one record for every CDR3 protein. The sample gives tens of thousands of distinct CDR3 sequences, 8% to 9% of which show up once; under 20% is in the top ten. The sample was whole blood. The receptor source for this set is an adult who was a healthcare worker with PCR-confirmed SARS-CoV-2 infection or an uninfected control (not recorded which).

This clonotype has a count of ten or more. The rearrangement uses TRBV6-2 or TRBV6-3 and TRBJ1-1; D remains unclear. The CDR3 runs 10 residues. Germline V CDR1 and CDR2: MNHEY, SVGEGT. Between the trimmed V and J ends, which lost 8 bases and 3 bases, there was a span of 4 bases. In nucleotides, the CDR3 is TGTGCCAGCCGGCACACTGAAGCTTTCTTT. Its translation is CASRHTEAFF.

This clonotype was recorded at least ten times. The rearrangement links TRBV7-2 to TRBJ2-5; TRBD1 matches at 7 bases. With 2 bases clipped from V and 0 bases from J, the junction kept 6 bases outside the gene matches. The germline V gene encodes CDR1 SGHTA and CDR2 FQGNSA. The CDR3 contains 16 residues. CDR3 DNA: TGTGCCAGCAGCTTAATGGGACAGATGTACCAAGAGACCCAGTACTTC. It codes for CASSLMGQMYQETQYF.

The table lists this clonotype with many counts. The chain employs TRBV27 and TRBJ2-7, with D tentatively TRBD1 (5 bases). Looked up from germline, CDR1 is MNHEY and CDR2 is SMNVEV (reference sequence). Trimming took off 2 bases at V and 2 bases at J, with 10 bases between the two ends. The CDR3 consists of 14 residues. CDR3: CASSLRQRAYEQYF. The CDR3 coding sequence is TGTGCCAGCAGTTTAAGACAGCGAGCCTACGAGCAGTACTTC.

There are a few counts of this clonotype. The chain has TRBV5-5 and TRBJ1-1; D not resolved. The CDR3 sequence is 14 residues long. With 3 bases removed from V and 2 bases from J, the gap between germline ends came to 11 bases. Germline V gene data show CDR1 as SGHKS and CDR2 as YYEKEE (reference sequence). CDR3 nucleotides: TGTGCCAGCAGCTCCCAACCGCCAAACACTGAAGCTTTCTTT. It codes for CASSSQPPNTEAFF.

This clonotype was detected a few times. This chain uses TRBV28 with TRBJ1-5, with unresolved D. In germline, CDR1 is MDHEN, CDR2 SYDVKM. Trimming pared 7 bases from V and 2 bases from J, leaving 9 bases between. There are 13 residues in the CDR3. CDR3 DNA: TGTGCCAGCACCCGGTGGGGCAATCAGCCCCAGCATTTT. Its translation is CASTRWGNQPQHF.

The chain links TRBV28 to TRBJ1-1; no clear D. The germline CDR1 and CDR2 sequences are MDHEN and SYDVKM. The germline V and J ends were trimmed by 3 bases and 1 base, with 6 bases remaining between them. The CDR3 spans 13 residues. The CDR3 loop is CASSFVGNTEAFF. CDR3 in DNA: TGTGCCAGCAGTTTCGTGGGGAACACTGAAGCTTTCTTT.

This clonotype was recorded many times. The chain uses TRBV3-1 and TRBJ2-1; TRBD2 is a possible D gene (5 bases). This CDR3 has 16 residues. V dropped 4 bases and J dropped 6 bases, with 19 bases sitting between them. Germline-derived CDR1 and CDR2 are LGHDT and YNNKEL (reference sequence). The CDR3 region has the DNA TGTGCCAGCAGCCTTGGTGGAGCGGCTTTCCCCAATGAGCAGTTCTTC. Residues: CASSLGGAAFPNEQFF.

This clonotype showed up many times. The chain recombines TRBV19 with TRBJ2-6; unclear D gene. The V gene lost 6 bases and the J gene lost 5 bases, with 11 bases spanning the gap. Germline values: CDR1 LNHDA, CDR2 SQIVND (reference sequence). The CDR3 is made up of 14 amino acids. This CDR3 reads CASRPTERANVLTF. The CDR3, as DNA: TGTGCCAGTAGACCTACAGAAAGGGCCAACGTCCTGACTTTC.

This clonotype turned up a few times. DNA for the CDR3: TGTGCCAGCAGCCTCACGAACACTGAAGCTTTCTTT. Translated: CASSLTNTEAFF. The rearrangement links TRBV28 to TRBJ1-1, with D hard to call. CDR3 length equals 12 residues. CDR1 is MDHEN and CDR2 is SYDVKM in the germline V gene. Trimming left V 6 bases short and J 1 base short, with 6 bases between.

This clonotype was recorded a few times. With a much larger clone just one base away, this may be a read error. The DNA of the CDR3 is TGCGTCAGCAGCCTCGCAGGGGCTAGCGGGAGACCCACAGATACGCAGTATTTT. It yields the protein CVSSLAGASGRPTDTQYF. The rearrangement joins TRBV5-1 to TRBJ2-3; 10 bases line up with TRBD2. Germline V gene sequence: CDR1 SGHRS, CDR2 YFSETQ. This CDR3 has 18 amino acids.

This clonotype has a handful of counts. V usage is TRBV28 and J usage is TRBJ2-5; the D is unclear. Trimming left V 2 bases short and J 1 base short, with 8 bases between. Germline CDR1 reads MDHEN; CDR2 reads SYDVKM. The CDR3 runs 14 residues. The CDR3 nucleotides read TGTGCCAGCAGTTTAGCAGCTCTCCAAGAGACCCAGTACTTC. It codes for CASSLAALQETQYF. The variable domain in full, with the rest retrieved from reference TRBV28 and TRBJ2-5, is DVKVTQSSRYLVKRTGEKVFLECVQDMDHENMFWYRQDPGLGLRLIYFSYDVKMKEKGDIPEGYSVSREKKERFSLILESASTNQTSMYLCASSLAALQETQYFGPGTRLLVL.

For the CDR3, the DNA is TGCAGTGCTGGGGACAGGGGGGACATTCAGTACTTC. This sequence encodes CSAGDRGDIQYF. The J gene is TRBJ2-4, the V gene TRBV20-1, with 11 bases that match TRBD1. There are 12 residues in the CDR3. Germline CDR1 is DFQATT and CDR2 is SNEGSKA (reference sequence). Germline trimming cut 5 bases from V and 8 bases from J; bases unmatched to any gene: 2.